These 27 T cell receptor beta chains originate from one sample sequenced in a study of T cell responses to AZD1222 COVID-19 vaccine (TCRdb year 2021). The sample's time point label, decoded: baseline before first vaccination. The library relied on the immunoSEQ multiplex PCR assay. The table was pulled from immuneACCESS by TCRdb, which kept in-frame rearrangements only. Such tables lose some clones; where checked, under half of the loss comes from unresolved V genes, and the rest has no known cause. A total of some 140,000 clones appear in this sample, 90% of them only once. In total, the top ten clones hold about 19% of the sample. The source was peripheral blood, collected on day 0 of AZD1222 vaccination. The receptors stem from an adult in good health.

The rearrangement uses TRBV19 and TRBJ2-2; D not certain. CDR1 and CDR2 (germline): LNHDA, SQIVND (reference sequence). Trimming shortened V by 3 bases and J by 9 bases, and 23 bases separated the two germline ends. The CDR3 spans 17 residues. CDR3 nucleotides: TGTGCCAGTAGTATCCTAATCCAAAGGAGCTGGCAGAGGGAGCTGTTTTTT. Translating gives CASSILIQRSWQRELFF.

The chain recombines TRBV7-9 with TRBJ1-2; a weak D match, TRBD1 (5 bases). The ends were cut back, 5 bases at V and 8 bases at J, with 18 bases in the middle. The CDR3 sequence is 14 residues long. The germline gives CDR1 SEHNR, CDR2 FQNEAQ (reference sequence). This chain's CDR3 is CASSESPGVAGYTF. CDR3 DNA: TGTGCCAGCAGCGAGAGCCCGGGGGTTGCCGGCTACACCTTC.

The V call is TRBV27, the J call TRBJ1-2, with 7 bases lining up with TRBD1. Germline assignment: CDR1 MNHEY and CDR2 SMNVEV (reference sequence). This CDR3 spans 14 amino acids. J lost 8 bases, V lost 5 bases, and 11 bases had no gene match. Here the CDR3 DNA reads TGTGCCAGCAGTCTCCGGCGCAGGGGGAACGGCTACACCTTC. Encoded protein: CASSLRRRGNGYTF.

The chain uses TRBV13 and TRBJ2-2; D gene uncertain. Between the trimmed V and J ends, which lost 6 bases and 4 bases, there was a span of 27 bases. Per germline, CDR1 PRHDT and CDR2 FYEKMQ (reference sequence). This CDR3 has 19 residues. The CDR3 spells CASRSSLQLHKLSTGELFF. In DNA form, the CDR3 reads TGTGCCAGCAGGAGCAGCTTACAATTGCACAAACTGAGCACCGGGGAGCTGTTTTTT.

The CDR3 sequence: CASSRFGPPGSYNEQFF. The CDR3 DNA sequence: TGCGCCAGCAGCCGTTTCGGACCACCAGGCTCCTACAATGAGCAGTTCTTC. The gene calls are TRBV4-1 and TRBJ2-1, with D unclear. The CDR3 consists of 17 residues. V shed 4 bases and J shed 0 bases, with 16 bases lying between them. The V gene's germline CDR1 is MGHRA and CDR2 YSYEKL.

This clone has only one observation. This chain connects TRBV7-2 to TRBJ2-7; TRBD2 matches at 8 bases. V shed 5 bases, J shed 6 bases, and the junction held 12 bases outside the gene matches. The germline CDR1 and CDR2 sequences are SGHTA and FQGNSA. CDR3 length equals 15 residues. The chain's CDR3 is CASSQPGLGRAEQYF. Written as DNA, the CDR3 is TGTGCCAGCAGCCAACCGGGACTAGGGAGGGCCGAGCAGTACTTC.

The J gene is TRBJ1-2, the V gene TRBV12-3 or TRBV12-4; D unresolved. The CDR3 loop spans 12 amino acids. V lost 5 bases, J lost 0 bases, and 4 bases lay in between. CDR3 sequence: CASSGPNYGYTF. The CDR3, as DNA: TGTGCCAGCAGTGGACCTAACTATGGCTACACCTTC.

This chain uses TRBV28 with TRBJ1-1; 8 bases agree with TRBD1. Germline V gene lookup returns CDR1 MDHEN and CDR2 SYDVKM. After removal of 3 bases from V and 2 bases from J, the junction contained 5 bases not matched to a gene. There are 15 residues in the CDR3. Here the CDR3 reads CASSFFGQGNTEAFF. The CDR3 DNA sequence: TGTGCCAGCAGTTTTTTCGGACAGGGTAACACTGAAGCTTTCTTT.

This chain joins TRBV9 and TRBJ2-1; 9 bases match TRBD1. The CDR3 is 15 amino acids. The germline V gene encodes CDR1 SGDLS and CDR2 YYNGEE. V lost 3 bases, J lost 3 bases, and 4 bases stayed unmatched. CDR3 bases: TGTGCCAGCAGCGCCGGGACAGGGAGCTACAATGAGCAGTTCTTC. Protein product: CASSAGTGSYNEQFF.

The rearrangement joins TRBV19 to TRBJ1-2, with unresolved D. Germline V gives CDR1 LNHDA, CDR2 SQIVND (reference sequence). The V end lost 4 bases, the J end lost 0 bases, and 6 bases lay between the germline ends. The CDR3 consists of 13 residues. CDR3 coding DNA: TGTGCCAGTAGTACGAGACCTAACTATGGCTACACCTTC. Its translation is CASSTRPNYGYTF.

This clone was observed a single time. The CDR3 spells CASSPNSGSGNTIYF. The CDR3 bases are TGTGCCAGCTCCCCCAACAGCGGCTCTGGAAACACCATATATTTT. The chain couples TRBV18 to TRBJ1-3; D unresolved. V lost 6 bases and J 0 bases, leaving 12 bases between the germline ends. The CDR3 has 15 residues. Per germline, CDR1 KGHSH and CDR2 LQKENI.

V is TRBV2 and J is TRBJ2-7, with D possibly matching TRBD2 (6 bases). The CDR3 spans 14 residues. The V end lost 10 bases, the J end lost 7 bases, and 23 bases lay between the germline ends. The germline CDR1 and CDR2 sequences are SNHLY and FYNNEI. The CDR3 is CATTRGDLAYEQYF. The CDR3 coding sequence is TGTGCCACCACCCGGGGAGATCTAGCGTATGAGCAGTACTTC.

The CDR3 loop is CASSRERAGGLEETQYF. Written as DNA, the CDR3 is TGTGCCAGCTCACGGGAACGTGCGGGGGGTTTAGAAGAGACCCAGTACTTC. The V gene is TRBV19, the J gene TRBJ2-5; TRBD2 aligns across 8 bases. The CDR3 loop spans 17 amino acids. V was pared by 9 bases and J by 3 bases, with 18 bases of the junction left unmatched. CDR1 and CDR2 from the germline V gene are LNHDA and SQIVND (reference sequence).

This clone was recorded a few times. The chain carries TRBV10-3 and TRBJ1-5, with D perhaps TRBD1 (5 bases). This CDR3 is 15 amino acids long. Trimming stripped 3 bases from V and 4 bases from J, with 13 bases between. Looked up from germline, CDR1 is ENHRY and CDR2 is SYGVKD. CDR3 in amino acids: CAISDRGPINQPQHF. The CDR3 region has the DNA TGTGCCATCAGTGACCGGGGCCCAATAAATCAGCCCCAGCATTTT.

V is TRBV4-3 and J is TRBJ1-1; D is perhaps TRBD1 (6 bases). Trimming removed 5 bases from V and 3 bases from J, with 10 bases in between. The CDR3 extends over 13 amino acids. Germline V CDR1 and CDR2: LGHNA, YSLEER. The CDR3 loop is CASSDNRDTEAFF. CDR3 in DNA: TGCGCCAGCAGCGATAACAGGGACACTGAAGCTTTCTTT.

Turning to this clone: This same CDR3 is encoded by further DNA sequences in the sample. This chain connects TRBV19 to TRBJ2-7, with D maybe TRBD2 (6 bases). Germline V lookup: CDR1 LNHDA, CDR2 SQIVND (reference sequence). V lost 3 bases and J lost 3, with 9 bases in between. The CDR3 is 13 residues long. In DNA, the CDR3 is TGTGCCAGTAGTATCGGAGGGAGCTACGAGCAGTACTTC. As protein: CASSIGGSYEQYF.

This CDR3 reads CASSYRVSVRAFF. The CDR3 DNA sequence: TGTGCCAGCAGCTACCGGGTCTCAGTTCGAGCTTTCTTT. This chain uses TRBV7-2 with TRBJ1-1, with no clear D. V shed 4 bases and J shed 10 bases, with 16 bases lying between them. CDR3 length: 13 residues. Germline V lookup: CDR1 SGHTA, CDR2 FQGNSA.

This chain connects TRBV11-3 to TRBJ2-7; D not certain. V gave up 0 bases and J gave up 1 base, with 4 bases separating them. The CDR3 consists of 13 residues. Germline V gene sequence: CDR1 SGHNT, CDR2 YENEEA. CDR3 bases: TGTGCCAGCAGCTTAGAACTTTCCTACGAGCAGTACTTC. Its translation is CASSLELSYEQYF.

This chain connects TRBV28 to TRBJ1-2; the D gene is possibly TRBD1 (5 bases). CDR3 size: 13 residues. V lost 1 base to trimming and J lost 8 bases, with 11 bases between them. Germline CDR1 reads MDHEN; CDR2 reads SYDVKM. CDR3 amino acids: CASSLFKDKGYTF. The CDR3 DNA is TGTGCCAGCAGTTTATTCAAGGACAAAGGCTACACCTTC.

The J gene is TRBJ1-1, the V gene TRBV5-1; no definite D call. CDR1 is SGHRS and CDR2 is YFSETQ in the germline V gene. Deletions cut 4 bases from V and 1 base from J, with 11 bases between. This CDR3 has 14 amino acids. CDR3 loop: CASSQSTGNTEAFF. For the CDR3, the DNA is TGCGCCAGCAGCCAATCGACGGGGAACACTGAAGCTTTCTTT. Full variable domain (missing parts from reference TRBV5-1 and TRBJ1-1): KAGVTQTPRYLIKTRGQQVTLSCSPISGHRSVSWYQQTPGQGLQFLFEYFSETQRNKGNFPGRFSGRQFSNSRSEMNVSTLELGDSALYLCASSQSTGNTEAFFGQGTRLTVV.

V usage is TRBV9 and J usage is TRBJ2-2, with TRBD1 matching over 7 bases. The junction had 7 bases not matched to a gene; V was cut back by 4 bases and J by 4 bases. Per germline, CDR1 SGDLS and CDR2 YYNGEE. This CDR3 has 15 amino acids. CDR3 amino acids: CASSTTGTATGELFF. The CDR3 DNA follows: TGTGCCAGCAGCACGACCGGGACAGCCACCGGGGAGCTGTTTTTT.

V and J are TRBV9 and TRBJ2-1; no clear D gene. Germline-derived CDR1 and CDR2 are SGDLS and YYNGEE. This CDR3 region has 15 residues. Trimming shortened V by 0 bases and J by 3 bases, and 10 bases separated the two germline ends. The CDR3 DNA reads as TGTGCCAGCAGCGTAGGAGGTGGTATCTACAATGAGCAGTTCTTC. It encodes CASSVGGGIYNEQFF.

This chain uses TRBV7-2 with TRBJ1-6; TRBD1 is a possible D gene (6 bases). Germline V gives CDR1 SGHTA, CDR2 FQGNSA. The CDR3 covers 14 residues. V was shortened by 3 bases and J by 7 bases, with 10 bases between the two germline ends. CDR3 sequence (DNA): TGTGCCAGCAGCTTGGGGACACCAAATTCACCCCTCCACTTT. Translation gives CASSLGTPNSPLHF.

The chain employs TRBV10-3 and TRBJ1-5; D is undetermined. Looked up from germline, CDR1 is ENHRY and CDR2 is SYGVKD. CDR3 length: 16 amino acids. Trimming removed 3 bases at V and 0 bases at J, with 12 bases between. The CDR3 loop is CAISDSRALSNQPQHF. The CDR3 coding sequence is TGTGCCATCAGTGACAGCCGAGCTCTTAGCAATCAGCCCCAGCATTTT.

The chain recombines TRBV27 with TRBJ1-5; D unresolved. V was cut by 3 bases and J by 2 bases, with 8 bases left in between. The CDR3 sequence is 14 residues long. From germline, CDR1 is MNHEY and CDR2 SMNVEV (reference sequence). The CDR3 region is CASSFYGGNQPQHF. The CDR3 DNA reads as TGTGCCAGCAGTTTTTACGGGGGCAATCAGCCCCAGCATTTT.

The chain couples TRBV7-9 to TRBJ2-7, with 8 bases identical to TRBD2. This CDR3 contains 16 residues. From germline, CDR1 is SEHNR and CDR2 FQNEAQ (reference sequence). With 2 bases clipped from V and 2 bases from J, the junction kept 8 bases outside the gene matches. CDR3 loop: CASSLIGGRLAYEQYF. In nucleotides, the CDR3 is TGTGCCAGCAGCTTAATAGGCGGGAGGTTGGCCTACGAGCAGTACTTC.

The rearrangement links TRBV10-3 to TRBJ1-1; TRBD1 aligns across 10 bases. The V gene end was trimmed by 6 bases and the J gene end by 0 bases; junction bases not matched to a gene: 7. The CDR3 has 16 amino acids. Per germline, CDR1 ENHRY and CDR2 SYGVKD. The CDR3 sequence: CAIRSGTGAMNTEAFF. CDR3 nucleotides: TGTGCCATCAGAAGCGGGACAGGGGCTATGAACACTGAAGCTTTCTTT.